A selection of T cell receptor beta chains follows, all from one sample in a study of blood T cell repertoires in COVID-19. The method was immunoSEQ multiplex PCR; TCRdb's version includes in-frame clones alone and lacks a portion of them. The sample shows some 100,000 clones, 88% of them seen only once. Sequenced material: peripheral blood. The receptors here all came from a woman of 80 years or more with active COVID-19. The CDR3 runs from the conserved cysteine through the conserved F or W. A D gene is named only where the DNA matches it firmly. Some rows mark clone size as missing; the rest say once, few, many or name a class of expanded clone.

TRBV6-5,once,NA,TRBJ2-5,TGTGCCAGCAGTTACTCGTTCCCCACTAGCCCAATCCAGTACTTC,CASSYSFPTSPIQYF
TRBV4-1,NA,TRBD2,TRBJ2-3,TGCGCCAGCAGCCAAACTATCCGGACTAGCGGGGGCACAGATACGCAGTATTTT,CASSQTIRTSGGTDTQYF
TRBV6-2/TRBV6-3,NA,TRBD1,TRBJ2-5,TGTGCCAGCAGTTACTCGATTGGGGACAGGGGCGAGACCCAGTACTTC,CASSYSIGDRGETQYF
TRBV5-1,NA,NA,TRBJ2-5,TGCGCCAGCGGGCAGGGGGGAGAGACCCAGTACTTC,CASGQGGETQYF
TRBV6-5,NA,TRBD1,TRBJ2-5,TGTGCCAGCACTACAGGGGGCGGGGAGACCCAGTACTTC,CASTTGGGETQYF
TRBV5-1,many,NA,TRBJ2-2,TGCGCCAGCAGCTTGTTAGCTCGGTCGAACACCGGGGAGCTGTTTTTT,CASSLLARSNTGELFF
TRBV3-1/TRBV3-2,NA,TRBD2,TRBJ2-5,TGTGCCAGCAGCCCCCTGGGAGGGCCAGAGACCCAGTACTTC,CASSPLGGPETQYF
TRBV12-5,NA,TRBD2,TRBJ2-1,TGTGCTAGTGGTTGGGGGGGCAATGAGCAGTTCTTC,CASGWGGNEQFF
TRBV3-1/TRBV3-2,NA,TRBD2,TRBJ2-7,TGTGCCAGCAGCCAAGGCGGGAGAGGTAACGAGCAGTACTTC,CASSQGGRGNEQYF
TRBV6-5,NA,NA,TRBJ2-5,TGTGCCAGCAGCTTGGATCCGGGAGAGACCCAGTACTTC,CASSLDPGETQYF
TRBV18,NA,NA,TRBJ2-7,TGTGCCAGCTCACCGGGCAGGCTCCTCTCTCACGAGCAGTACTTC,CASSPGRLLSHEQYF
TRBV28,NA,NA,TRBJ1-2,TGTGCCAGCAGTTTTAAGAGGGGAGGGGATGGCTACACCTTC,CASSFKRGGDGYTF
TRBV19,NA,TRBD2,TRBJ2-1,TGTGCCAGTAGTGGGGGACTAGCTGCCCCCTTCGACAATGAGCAGTTCTTC,CASSGGLAAPFDNEQFF
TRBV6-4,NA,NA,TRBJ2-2,TGTGCCAGCTCCGCGGGGGCGCCGAACACCGGGGAGCTGTTTTTT,CASSAGAPNTGELFF
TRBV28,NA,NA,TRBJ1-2,TGTGCCAGCAGTTACAGCACCCTCAGCTATGGCTACACCTTC,CASSYSTLSYGYTF
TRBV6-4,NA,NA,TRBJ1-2,TGTGCCAGCAGTGATCAGGGAATGGGCTACACCTTC,CASSDQGMGYTF
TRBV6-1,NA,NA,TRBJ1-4,TGTGCCAGCAGTGAACCCCGAGGGGGTGCGGAAAAACTGTTTTTT,CASSEPRGGAEKLFF
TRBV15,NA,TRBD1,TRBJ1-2,TGTGCCACCAGCAGAGAGCCAGGGGGCAATGGCTATGGCTACACCTTC,CATSREPGGNGYGYTF
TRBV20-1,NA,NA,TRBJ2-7,TGCAGTGCTAGTCCAGACTCCTACGAGCAGTACTTC,CSASPDSYEQYF
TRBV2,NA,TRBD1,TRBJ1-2,TGTGCCAGCAGGGTGGACAGGAACCGATATGGCTACACCTTC,CASRVDRNRYGYTF
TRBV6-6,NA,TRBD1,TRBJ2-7,TGTGCCAGCACCCCCCCCCGGACAGGGTCCTACGAGCAGTACTTC,CASTPPRTGSYEQYF
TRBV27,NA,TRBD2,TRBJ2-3,TGTGCCAGCCGCCAAAGGGGGGGGCTAGCGGGAGGGCCAAGCACAGATACGCAGTATTTT,CASRQRGGLAGGPSTDTQYF
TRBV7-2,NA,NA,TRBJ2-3,TGTGCCAGCAGCCCCTACAGAAAAAGCACAGATACGCAGTATTTT,CASSPYRKSTDTQYF
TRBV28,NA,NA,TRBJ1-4,TGTGCCAGCACCGCCCCGGGGGAGGGCGTTGAAAAACTGTTTTTT,CASTAPGEGVEKLFF
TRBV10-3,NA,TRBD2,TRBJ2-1,TGTGCCATCAGTTTGGGGGGGGATGAGCAGTTCTTC,CAISLGGDEQFF
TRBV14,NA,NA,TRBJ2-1,TGTGCCAGCAGCCAAGACCGACCAGGGTTTTATCTGGGTGAGCAGTTCTTC,CASSQDRPGFYLGEQFF
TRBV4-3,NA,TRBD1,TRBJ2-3,TGCGCCAGCAGCCCCGGGACAGGGGGCCCAGATACGCAGTATTTT,CASSPGTGGPDTQYF
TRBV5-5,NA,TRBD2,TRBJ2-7,TGTGCCAGCAGCTTGGTGTTGGCTAGCGGGGCCTCCCGGGGTTACGAGCAGTACTTC,CASSLVLASGASRGYEQYF
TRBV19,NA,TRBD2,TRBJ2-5,TGTGCCAGTAGCAACGGACTAGCGGGAGGGGAGACCCAGTACTTC,CASSNGLAGGETQYF
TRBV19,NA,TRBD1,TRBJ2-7,TGTGCCAGTAGTCCCGGACAGGGTTCAATCTACGAGCAGTACTTC,CASSPGQGSIYEQYF
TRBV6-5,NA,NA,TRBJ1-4,TGTGCCAGCCAGGATCCCAGGGGCGAAGGAAAACTGTTTTTT,CASQDPRGEGKLFF
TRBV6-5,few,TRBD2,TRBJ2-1,TGTGCCAGCAGCCTGGGATGGCGGGAGGACAATGAGCAGTTCTTC,CASSLGWREDNEQFF
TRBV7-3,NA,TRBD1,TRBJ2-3,TGTGCCAGCAGCTCGACAGGGAGCACAGATACGCAGTATTTT,CASSSTGSTDTQYF
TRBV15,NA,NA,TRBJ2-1,TGTGCCACCAGCCCCTCGGGCGGGCGTGAGCAGTTCTTC,CATSPSGGREQFF
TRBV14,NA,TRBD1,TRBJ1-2,TGTGCCAGCAGCCTGTCTGGACAGGGGGCGCGTGGCTACACCTTC,CASSLSGQGARGYTF
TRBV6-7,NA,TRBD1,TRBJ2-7,TGTGCCAGCAGTCAATGGGACAGGGGTACGTACGAGCAGTACTTC,CASSQWDRGTYEQYF
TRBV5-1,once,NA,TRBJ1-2,TGCGCCAGCAGCTTGGCGGGGGGAATAGCAAACTATGGCTACACCTTC,CASSLAGGIANYGYTF
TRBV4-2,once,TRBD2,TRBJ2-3,TGTGCCAGCAGCCAATCTAGCGGGAGTACAGATACGCAGTATTTT,CASSQSSGSTDTQYF
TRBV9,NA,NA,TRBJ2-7,TGTGCCAGCAGCAATAGGGGGATTGGTTCTCTCACCGAGCAGTACTTC,CASSNRGIGSLTEQYF
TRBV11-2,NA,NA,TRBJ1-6,TGTGCCAGCAGCTTAATGAGGACAGTAGAAACTTCACCCCTCCACTTT,CASSLMRTVETSPLHF
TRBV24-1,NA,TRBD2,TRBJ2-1,TGTGCCACCAGTGAAGCCCTCGCGGGAGGGCCATATGAGCAGTTCTTC,CATSEALAGGPYEQFF